This entry features one TCR beta chain sequence. This record belongs to a study of cytomegalovirus exposure and HLA in healthy donors. Primers included in the PCR were 60 Vbeta and 13 Jbeta primers. Some clones are missing from TCRdb's copy, which holds only in-frame ones; the method was immunoSEQ multiplex PCR. The sample includes some 120,000 clones, over 60% of them seen just once. Input material: PBMCs. The sequence came from a human donor in good health.

The CDR3 is CASSLQQGLWGYTF. CDR3 nucleotide sequence: TGTGCCAGCAGCTTACAACAGGGCCTATGGGGCTACACCTTC. The J gene is TRBJ1-2, the V gene TRBV7-9; tentative D call: TRBD1 (6 bases). Trimming stripped 2 bases from V and 8 bases from J, with 15 bases between. Looked up from germline, CDR1 is SEHNR and CDR2 is FQNEAQ (reference sequence). This CDR3 has 14 amino acids.